Each of the 9 T cell receptor beta chains below was sequenced from the same sample in a study of glioma-infiltrating T cells after dendritic cell vaccination (dated by TCRdb to 2016 to 2017). Library preparation used the immunoSEQ multiplex PCR assay. In its TCRdb copy, this immuneACCESS table keeps in-frame sequences only and misses some clones. Where compared with another copy, unresolved V genes explain less than half of these, and the others have no known cause. The sample table lists 80,000 to 95,000 clones, 70% to 90% of them with a count of one. The top ten clonotypes cover 2.5% to 3.5% of the sample. The specimen was blood, collected before dendritic cell vaccination. These receptors were obtained from a human donor with glioblastoma.

In its sample, this clone was seen once. V and J are TRBV6-5 and TRBJ2-1, with 8 positions matching TRBD1. CDR1 and CDR2 (germline): MNHEY, SVGAGI. The CDR3 extends over 13 amino acids. The V and J ends lost 6 bases and 4 bases, in that order; junction bases with no gene match: 2. CDR3 nucleotides: TGTGCCAGCAGCCGACAGGGGTACAATGAGCAGTTCTTC. Translated: CASSRQGYNEQFF.

V usage is TRBV4-2 and J usage is TRBJ2-1, with D possibly matching TRBD1 (6 bases). This CDR3 region has 14 residues. V lost 5 bases and J 8 bases, leaving 16 bases between the germline ends. CDR1 and CDR2 from the germline V gene are LGHNA and YNFKEQ. CDR3 DNA sequence: TGTGCCAGCAGCTACCGGGACACGGAGGATGAGCAGTTCTTC. It is translated as CASSYRDTEDEQFF.

This sequence joins TRBV18 and TRBJ2-7, with TRBD2 matching 13 bases. CDR3 length: 15 amino acids. V was clipped by 5 bases and J by 5 bases; unmatched bases: 6. The germline V gene encodes CDR1 KGHSH and CDR2 LQKENI. CDR3: CASSTYGLAGDEQYF. The CDR3 DNA sequence: TGTGCCAGCTCAACTTACGGACTAGCGGGAGACGAGCAGTACTTC.

This clone was seen just once. V gene TRBV5-1 combines with J gene TRBJ1-1; D possibly corresponds to TRBD1 (5 bases). V was shortened by 6 bases and J by 1 base, with 10 bases between the two germline ends. CDR3 length: 13 residues. Per germline, CDR1 SGHRS and CDR2 YFSETQ. CDR3 in DNA: TGCGCCAGCACCACAAGGGGGAACACTGAAGCTTTCTTT. As protein: CASTTRGNTEAFF.

The chain carries TRBV19 and TRBJ2-2, with D possibly TRBD2 on 5 matching bases. Germline lookup yields CDR1 LNHDA and CDR2 SQIVND (reference sequence). V lost 7 bases and J 8 bases, leaving 11 bases between the germline ends. CDR3 size: 12 residues. In DNA, the CDR3 is TGTGCCAGTAATGACCGGACTGGGGAGCTGTTTTTT. Its translation: CASNDRTGELFF.

V usage is TRBV4-1 and J usage is TRBJ1-5, with 7 bases identical to TRBD1. The germline gives CDR1 MGHRA, CDR2 YSYEKL. The CDR3 runs to 15 residues. The ends lost 6 bases at V and 5 bases at J; junction bases unmatched: 10. The CDR3 bases are TGCGCCAGCAGGAAAAGACAGGGTGTGGATCAGCCCCAGCATTTT. Protein: CASRKRQGVDQPQHF.

The CDR3 DNA reads as TGTGCCAGCTCACCTGGACTAGCGGGCGCCGATACGCAGTATTTT. Residues: CASSPGLAGADTQYF. The chain links TRBV18 to TRBJ2-3; 11 bases agree with TRBD2. CDR1 and CDR2 from the germline V gene are KGHSH and LQKENI. J gave up 6 bases and V 3 bases, and 5 bases lay outside the gene matches. The CDR3 is 15 residues long. The whole variable domain, filled in from reference TRBV18 and TRBJ2-3, reads NAGVMQNPRHLVRRRGQEARLRCSPMKGHSHVYWYRQLPEEGLKFMVYLQKENIIDESGMPKERFSAEFPKEGPSILRIQQVVRGDSAAYFCASSPGLAGADTQYFGPGTRLTVL.

This clone turned up a few times. The rearrangement joins TRBV19 to TRBJ2-5, with a tentative D call TRBD1 (6 bases). The end of the DNA fits TRBJ2-7 better, so the J call may be wrong. The CDR3 sequence is 15 residues long. Per germline, CDR1 LNHDA and CDR2 SQIVND (reference sequence). CDR3 bases: TGTGCCAGTAGTGTCAAAAGGGGGATTGAGGACGAGCAGTACTTC. Its protein is CASSVKRGIEDEQYF.

The chain carries TRBV6-1 and TRBJ2-7; tentatively, D is TRBD1 (5 bases). CDR3 size: 12 residues. CDR1 MNHNS and CDR2 SASEGT come from the germline V gene. V was cut by 4 bases and J by 6 bases, with 10 bases left in between. The CDR3 is CASSGTRAEQYF. DNA of the CDR3: TGTGCCAGCAGTGGAACCAGGGCCGAGCAGTACTTC.